This is a list of T cell receptor beta chains from one sample in a study of Ad26.COV2.S vaccination and SARS-CoV-2 variants. Clones were sequenced by immunoSEQ multiplex PCR, and TCRdb holds only the in-frame ones, with some missing. The sample shows hundreds of thousands of clones, approximately 88% of them seen only once. Specimen: peripheral blood, collected in a trial of Ad26.COV2.S vaccine versus placebo. The source of these receptors is a person between 18 and 60 years old who received the Ad26.COV2.S COVID-19 vaccine or a placebo. CDR3s include the opening cysteine and the closing phenylalanine or tryptophan. A D gene is named only where the DNA matches it firmly. Clone size is stated in some rows and not others, as once, few, many or a class when expanded.

D | size | J | V | CDR3 | DNA
TRBD2 | . | TRBJ2-2 | TRBV27 | CASRGLAGTGELFF | TGTGCCAGCAGGGGACTAGCAGGCACCGGGGAGCTGTTTTTT
. | . | TRBJ2-2 | TRBV19 | CASSRQVNTGELFF | TGTGCCAGTAGTAGGCAGGTCAACACCGGGGAGCTGTTTTTT
. | . | TRBJ2-7 | TRBV20-1 | CSAKVSHEQYF | TGCAGTGCTAAAGTGTCCCACGAGCAGTACTTC
TRBD2 | . | TRBJ2-1 | TRBV7-8 | CASSLKRGLAGEYNEQFF | TGTGCCAGCAGCTTAAAGCGTGGACTAGCGGGGGAGTACAATGAGCAGTTCTTC
. | . | TRBJ1-1 | TRBV11-2 | CASSFPWGTRTEAFF | TGTGCCAGCAGCTTCCCCTGGGGGACTCGGACTGAAGCTTTCTTT
TRBD1 | once | TRBJ2-1 | TRBV5-6 | CASSQISGQYNEQFF | TGTGCCAGCAGCCAAATCTCGGGACAGTACAATGAGCAGTTCTTC
. | . | TRBJ2-6 | TRBV4-1 | CASSQDGYSGANVLTF | TGCGCCAGCAGCCAAGATGGTTACTCTGGGGCCAACGTCCTGACTTTC
. | . | TRBJ1-5 | TRBV5-6 | CASSAGPGGASYSNQPQHF | TGTGCCAGCAGCGCCGGTCCTGGGGGCGCCTCCTATAGCAATCAGCCCCAGCATTTT
. | . | TRBJ2-7 | TRBV7-8 | CASSPVDSAEQYF | TGTGCCAGCAGCCCCGTGGACAGCGCCGAGCAGTACTTC
. | few | TRBJ1-1 | TRBV7-3 | CASSSSVATEAFF | TGTGCCAGCAGCTCATCTGTAGCCACTGAAGCTTTCTTT
. | . | TRBJ1-2 | TRBV7-6 | CASSFSLGESYTF | TGTGCCAGCAGCTTCTCCCTGGGCGAGAGCTACACCTTC
. | . | TRBJ2-1 | TRBV7-9 | CASSSTHSNEQFF | TGTGCCAGCAGCTCCACCCACAGCAATGAGCAGTTCTTC
TRBD1 | . | TRBJ1-1 | TRBV18 | CASAATGANTEAFF | TGTGCCAGCGCTGCGACAGGGGCAAACACTGAAGCTTTCTTT
. | . | TRBJ2-7 | TRBV11-2 | CASSLLPRDSEGYEQYF | TGTGCCAGCAGCTTACTTCCCCGGGACTCGGAGGGGTACGAGCAGTACTTC
. | . | TRBJ1-3 | TRBV7-9 | CASSLAGSGNTIYF | TGTGCCAGCAGCTTAGCAGGATCTGGAAACACCATATATTTT
. | once | TRBJ2-5 | TRBV7-9 | CASSSMGTAQETQYF | TGTGCCAGCAGCTCAATGGGGACTGCCCAAGAGACCCAGTACTTC
. | once | TRBJ2-1 | TRBV6-5 | CASRRLANEQFF | TGTGCCAGCAGACGTCTAGCGAATGAGCAGTTCTTC
TRBD2 | . | TRBJ2-1 | TRBV19 | CASTTGLAGGRSSYNEQFF | TGTGCCAGTACCACCGGACTAGCGGGAGGCAGGAGCTCCTACAATGAGCAGTTCTTC
. | once | TRBJ1-6 | TRBV27 | CASSLEWTANSPLHF | TGTGCCAGCAGTTTAGAGTGGACAGCAAATTCACCCCTCCACTTT
. | . | TRBJ1-2 | TRBV6-5 | CASARQDSFYGYTF | TGTGCCAGCGCCCGACAGGATTCTTTCTATGGCTACACCTTC
. | . | TRBJ1-6 | TRBV18 | CASSDDRLVSPLHF | TGTGCCAGCTCAGACGACAGGTTGGTTTCACCCCTCCACTTT
. | . | TRBJ1-3 | TRBV30 | CAWSVSGSMGDTIYF | TGTGCCTGGAGTGTTAGCGGATCCATGGGGGACACCATATATTTT
. | once | TRBJ1-6 | TRBV5-6 | CASSLVNSPLHF | TGTGCCAGCAGCTTAGTGAATTCACCCCTCCACTTT
. | . | TRBJ2-7 | TRBV2 | CASSGALDRSAHQGQYF | TGTGCCAGCAGTGGGGCCCTTGACAGGTCAGCACACCAGGGGCAGTACTTC
TRBD1 | . | TRBJ1-2 | TRBV7-6 | CASSLTAGGLYGYTF | TGTGCCAGCAGCTTAACGGCAGGGGGCCTCTATGGCTACACCTTC
. | . | TRBJ2-7 | TRBV6-2/TRBV6-3 | CASSRQGGGYEQYF | TGTGCCAGCAGTCGACAGGGCGGAGGGTACGAGCAGTACTTC
. | . | TRBJ1-1 | TRBV7-3 | CASSLMGSEAFF | TGTGCCAGCAGCTTAATGGGGTCTGAAGCTTTCTTT
. | . | TRBJ1-2 | TRBV6-6 | CASSPLTGNYGYTF | TGTGCCAGCAGCCCGCTGACAGGAAACTATGGCTACACCTTC
TRBD2 | . | TRBJ2-2 | TRBV4-2 | CASRLTGASGTGELFF | TGTGCCAGCAGGCTTACCGGGGCTAGCGGTACCGGGGAGCTGTTTTTT
TRBD1 | . | TRBJ1-1 | TRBV5-1 | CASSMTGDLNTEAFF | TGCGCCAGCAGCATGACAGGGGATCTGAACACTGAAGCTTTCTTT
. | few | TRBJ1-5 | TRBV5-4 | CASSSEDSAQHF | TGTGCCAGCAGCTCCGAGGACAGCGCCCAGCATTTT
. | once | TRBJ1-2 | TRBV6-5 | CASRETSGYTF | TGTGCCAGCAGAGAGACGTCAGGCTACACCTTC
. | . | TRBJ1-1 | TRBV11-2 | CASSLAGADEAFF | TGTGCCAGCAGCTTAGCAGGGGCGGATGAAGCTTTCTTT
. | . | TRBJ1-1 | TRBV13 | CASSLGWGRTEAFF | TGTGCCAGCAGCTTAGGTTGGGGGCGCACTGAAGCTTTCTTT
. | . | TRBJ1-5 | TRBV19 | CASTQALQGQPQHF | TGTGCCAGTACTCAAGCGCTCCAGGGTCAGCCCCAGCATTTT
. | . | TRBJ2-2 | TRBV4-1 | CASSQPRSGELFF | TGCGCCAGCAGCCAACCTAGATCCGGGGAGCTGTTTTTT
. | . | TRBJ2-1 | TRBV4-3 | CASSQGDSFSYNEQFF | TGCGCCAGCAGCCAAGGCGACAGTTTCTCCTACAATGAGCAGTTCTTC
. | . | TRBJ2-2 | TRBV11-1 | CASSRRNTGELFF | TGTGCCAGCAGCCGACGAAACACCGGGGAGCTGTTTTTT
TRBD2 | . | TRBJ2-3 | TRBV4-2 | CASSLIAGDTDTQYF | TGTGCCAGCAGCCTCATCGCGGGGGACACAGATACGCAGTATTTT
. | . | TRBJ1-5 | TRBV30 | CAWSRKGYNQPQHF | TGTGCCTGGAGTCGTAAGGGGTACAATCAGCCCCAGCATTTT
. | . | TRBJ1-3 | TRBV18 | CASSPPGTGGNTIYF | TGTGCCAGCTCACCACCGGGGACGGGTGGAAACACCATATATTTT
. | once | TRBJ1-2 | TRBV29-1 | CSVQQGPVNYGYTF | TGCAGCGTACAACAGGGCCCAGTTAACTATGGCTACACCTTC
. | . | TRBJ2-7 | TRBV7-2 | CASSPGTHSYEQYF | TGTGCCAGCAGCCCCGGGACTCATAGCTACGAGCAGTACTTC
. | once | TRBJ2-5 | TRBV7-8 | CASGPRAQETQYF | TGTGCCAGTGGGCCGAGAGCCCAAGAGACCCAGTACTTC
. | . | TRBJ1-5 | TRBV4-3 | CASSQDRLSNQPQHF | TGCGCCAGCAGCCAAGACAGGCTTAGCAATCAGCCCCAGCATTTT
. | . | TRBJ2-7 | TRBV6-8 | CASSYGLYEQYF | TGTGCCAGCAGCTATGGACTTTACGAGCAGTACTTC
TRBD2 | . | TRBJ2-1 | TRBV7-2 | CASSPTSGGGEQFF | TGTGCCAGCAGCCCGACTAGCGGAGGGGGTGAGCAGTTCTTC